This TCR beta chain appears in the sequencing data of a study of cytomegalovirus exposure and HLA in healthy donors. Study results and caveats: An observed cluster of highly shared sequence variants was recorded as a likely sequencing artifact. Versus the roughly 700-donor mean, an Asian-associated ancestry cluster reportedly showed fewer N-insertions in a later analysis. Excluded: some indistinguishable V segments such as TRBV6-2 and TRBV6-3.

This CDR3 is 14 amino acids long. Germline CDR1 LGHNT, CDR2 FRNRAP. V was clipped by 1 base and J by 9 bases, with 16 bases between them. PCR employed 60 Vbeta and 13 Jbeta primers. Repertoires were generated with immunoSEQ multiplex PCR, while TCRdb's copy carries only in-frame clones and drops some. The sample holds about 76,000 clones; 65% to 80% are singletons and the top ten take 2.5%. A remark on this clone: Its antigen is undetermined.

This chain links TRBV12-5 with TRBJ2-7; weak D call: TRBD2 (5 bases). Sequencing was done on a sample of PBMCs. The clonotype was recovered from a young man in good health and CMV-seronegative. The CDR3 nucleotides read TGTGCTAGTGGTTTGGGGCGGGTGATCGCGGCGCAGTACTTC. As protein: CASGLGRVIAAQYF.